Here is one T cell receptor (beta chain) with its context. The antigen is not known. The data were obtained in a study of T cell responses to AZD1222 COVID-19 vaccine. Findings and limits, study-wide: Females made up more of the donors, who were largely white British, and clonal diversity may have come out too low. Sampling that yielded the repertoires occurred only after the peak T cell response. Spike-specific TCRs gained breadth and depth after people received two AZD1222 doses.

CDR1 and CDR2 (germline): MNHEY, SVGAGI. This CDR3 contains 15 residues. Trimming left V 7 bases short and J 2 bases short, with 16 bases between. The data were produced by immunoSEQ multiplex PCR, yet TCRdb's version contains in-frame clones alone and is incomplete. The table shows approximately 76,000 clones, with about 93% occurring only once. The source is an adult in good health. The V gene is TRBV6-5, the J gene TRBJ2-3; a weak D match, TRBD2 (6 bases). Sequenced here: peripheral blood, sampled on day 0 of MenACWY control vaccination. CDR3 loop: CASTFSRTNTDTQYF. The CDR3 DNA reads TGTGCCAGCACCTTCTCCAGGACTAACACAGATACGCAGTATTTT.